The clone carrying this T cell receptor (beta chain) has just a few counts. Its antigen is undetermined. The TCRbeta library incorporated unique molecular identifiers. TCRdb redid the calling of the PCR reads with MiXCR, one entry per CDR3 protein. The sample yields almost 600,000 distinct CDR3 sequences, more than 20% seen once. The sample comes from a study of T-cell reconstitution after alpha-beta-depleted transplantation in children. Overall study results and limits: By about two months after transplant, alpha-beta T cells reportedly arose from several hundred graft clones that had expanded. T-cell numbers and diversity, one year after transplant, stemmed largely from T cells that were newly produced. For some patients, TCRbeta diversity was high at day 60 because of recipient T cells and thymic progenitors that survived.

V dropped 1 base and J dropped 5 bases, with 16 bases sitting between them. This CDR3 is built from 15 residues. CDR1 is SGHRS and CDR2 is YFSETQ in the germline V gene. The rearrangement uses TRBV5-1 and TRBJ2-7, with D possibly being TRBD1 (5 bases). The TCR sequence derives from a boy in the first two years of life with Wiskott-Aldrich syndrome, due to receive a stem cell transplant. This specimen was PBMCs, taken before TCRalphabeta/CD19-depleted stem cell transplant. The DNA of the CDR3 is TGCGCCAGCAGCTTGATAGGGGCCCTGTCGGACGAGCAGTACTTC. The encoded protein is CASSLIGALSDEQYF.